A single sample is the source of the 32 T cell receptor beta chains below, sequenced in a study of blood T cell repertoires in COVID-19. Repertoires were generated with immunoSEQ multiplex PCR, while TCRdb's copy carries only in-frame clones and drops some. The sample holds under 100,000 clones, about nine tenths seen once. Sequenced input: peripheral blood. The receptors originated from a man aged 45 to 65 with acute or convalescent COVID-19.

This chain connects TRBV12-3 or TRBV12-4 to TRBJ2-5, with a tentative D call TRBD1 (6 bases). This CDR3 has 13 residues. Between the trimmed V and J ends, which lost 3 bases and 5 bases, there was a span of 10 bases. CDR3 coding DNA: TGTGCCAGCAGTTTGGCAGGGGTTGAGACCCAGTACTTC. This codes for CASSLAGVETQYF.

This sequence joins TRBV19 and TRBJ2-1; D unclear. V shed 2 bases and J shed 9 bases, with 8 bases lying between them. This CDR3 has 12 amino acids. Germline CDR1 LNHDA, CDR2 SQIVND (reference sequence). The CDR3 DNA is TGTGCCAGTAGTATACCGGGTAGTGAGCAGTTCTTC. It translates to CASSIPGSEQFF.

V usage is TRBV6-4 and J usage is TRBJ2-1; D unresolved. The V and J ends lost 5 bases and 2 bases respectively, with 4 bases between them. This CDR3 is built from 12 residues. CDR1 and CDR2 (germline): MRHNA, SNTAGT. The CDR3 nucleotides read TGTGCCAGCAGTAGCGCCTACAATGAGCAGTTCTTC. Translated, it gives CASSSAYNEQFF.

The J gene is TRBJ2-2, the V gene TRBV29-1; TRBD2 matches at 7 bases. The CDR3 is 15 amino acids. Germline CDR1 and CDR2: SQVTM and ANQGSEA. V lost 3 bases and J lost 4; bases outside the gene matches: 8. The CDR3 region is CSVDRAGEGTGELFF. DNA for the CDR3: TGCAGCGTTGACCGGGCGGGAGAGGGCACCGGGGAGCTGTTTTTT.

This sequence joins TRBV19 and TRBJ1-2; possibly TRBD1 for D (6 bases). The germline V gene encodes CDR1 LNHDA and CDR2 SQIVND (reference sequence). The CDR3 loop spans 13 amino acids. Between the trimmed V and J ends, which lost 5 bases and 4 bases, there was a span of 11 bases. For the CDR3, the DNA is TGTGCCAGTAGTTCGGACAGCCCCTATGGCTACACCTTC. Protein sequence: CASSSDSPYGYTF. Drawing the rest from reference TRBV19 and TRBJ1-2, the complete variable domain is DGGITQSPKYLFRKEGQNVTLSCEQNLNHDAMYWYRQDPGQGLRLIYYSQIVNDFQKGDIAEGYSVSREKKESFPLTVTSAQKNPTAFYLCASSSDSPYGYTFGSGTRLTVV.

The chain links TRBV6-5 to TRBJ1-5, with 9 bases that match TRBD1. J was trimmed by 8 bases and V by 6 bases; bases with no gene match: 8. Looked up from germline, CDR1 is MNHEY and CDR2 is SVGAGI. The CDR3 totals 14 residues. CDR3 DNA: TGTGCCAGCAGGGCGACAGGGGGAAGAAAGCCCCAGCATTTT. This translates into CASRATGGRKPQHF.

The chain employs TRBV30 and TRBJ2-1, with D tentatively TRBD2 (5 bases). This CDR3 contains 14 residues. CDR1 GTSNPN and CDR2 SVGIG come from the germline V gene (reference sequence). With 3 bases removed from V and 6 bases from J, the gap between germline ends came to 15 bases. CDR3 nucleotide sequence: TGTGCCTGGAGGGAGGACCGCCCTTTCAATGAGCAGTTCTTC. Residues: CAWREDRPFNEQFF. Together with reference TRBV30 and TRBJ2-1, the CDR3 gives the full variable domain: SQTIHQWPATLVQPVGSPLSLECTVEGTSNPNLYWYRQAAGRGLQLLFYSVGIGQISSEVPQNLSASRPQDRQFILSSKKLLLSDSGFYLCAWREDRPFNEQFFGPGTRLTVL.

The chain couples TRBV9 to TRBJ1-1; D may be TRBD1 (5 bases). V lost 6 bases and J 1 base, leaving 13 bases between the germline ends. Germline-derived CDR1 and CDR2 are SGDLS and YYNGEE. CDR3 length: 14 residues. CDR3 nucleotide sequence: TGTGCCAGCACCGCCCGGGGGGGGAACACTGAAGCTTTCTTT. It translates to CASTARGGNTEAFF. Complete variable domain (other parts from reference TRBV9 and TRBJ1-1): DSGVTQTPKHLITATGQRVTLRCSPRSGDLSVYWYQQSLDQGLQFLIQYYNGEERAKGNILERFSAQQFPDLHSELNLSSLELGDSALYFCASTARGGNTEAFFGQGTRLTVV.

This clone was picked up a small number of times. The chain recombines TRBV3-1 (or the pseudogene TRBV3-2) with TRBJ1-5, with 8 positions matching TRBD1. The CDR3 contains 16 residues. From germline, CDR1 is LGHDT and CDR2 YNNKEL (reference sequence). J lost 1 base, V lost 1 base, and 3 bases had no gene match. For the CDR3, the DNA is TGTGCCAGCAGCCAAGGGACAGGGATAAGCAATCAGCCCCAGCATTTT. Translated: CASSQGTGISNQPQHF.

This clone was recorded only once. The chain carries TRBV11-2 and TRBJ1-2; weak D call: TRBD1 (6 bases). In germline, CDR1 is SGHAT, CDR2 FQNNGV. Trimming stripped 5 bases from V and 4 bases from J, with 17 bases between. The CDR3 extends over 15 amino acids. The DNA of the CDR3 is TGTGCCAGCAGCCTCTCCCAGACAGGTACCTATGGCTACACCTTC. Residues: CASSLSQTGTYGYTF. The full variable domain, its missing parts supplied by reference TRBV11-2 and TRBJ1-2, is EAGVAQSPRYKIIEKRQSVAFWCNPISGHATLYWYQQILGQGPKLLIQFQNNGVVDDSQLPKDRFSAERLKGVDSTLKIQPAKLEDSAVYLCASSLSQTGTYGYTFGSGTRLTVV.

The rearrangement uses TRBV14 and TRBJ2-1, with a possible D match to TRBD1 (6 bases). Germline values: CDR1 SGHDN, CDR2 FVKESK. CDR3 length equals 13 residues. The germline V and J ends were trimmed by 4 bases and 5 bases, with 9 bases remaining between them. CDR3 sequence (DNA): TGTGCCAGCAGCCGCCGGGACAACAATGAGCAGTTCTTC. Translation gives CASSRRDNNEQFF.

The V gene is TRBV21-1, the J gene TRBJ1-2; TRBD1 is taken as the D call from the table, unchecked against the DNA. TRBV21-1 is a pseudogene segment. This CDR3 is built from 13 residues. Here the CDR3 DNA reads TGTGCCAGCAGCATGACAGGGGGCGATGGCTACACCTTC. Translating gives CASSMTGGDGYTF.

Details on this clone: The same CDR3 also results from other DNA sequences found in this sample. V usage is TRBV28 and J usage is TRBJ1-1, with 7 bases matching TRBD1. Germline lookup yields CDR1 MDHEN and CDR2 SYDVKM. The length of the CDR3 is 13 residues. Germline trimming cut 2 bases from V and 5 bases from J; bases unmatched to any gene: 2. The CDR3 here is CASSLRRGTEAFF. CDR3 DNA sequence: TGTGCCAGCAGTTTACGCAGGGGGACTGAAGCTTTCTTT.

The chain combines TRBV10-3 with TRBJ2-5, with D possibly TRBD2 on 6 matching bases. Between the trimmed V and J ends, which lost 3 bases and 5 bases, there was a span of 13 bases. Germline V gene data show CDR1 as ENHRY and CDR2 as SYGVKD. This CDR3 region has 14 residues. The CDR3 DNA reads as TGTGCCATCAGTGAACGAGCGGGTGGGGAGACCCAGTACTTC. This encodes CAISERAGGETQYF.

V gene TRBV19 combines with J gene TRBJ1-3; D is ambiguous. The V gene lost 4 bases and the J gene lost 0 bases, with 10 bases spanning the gap. Germline V gene sequence: CDR1 LNHDA, CDR2 SQIVND (reference sequence). There are 15 residues in the CDR3. The CDR3 DNA follows: TGTGCCAGTAGTAAAGAGGCAGTCTCTGGAAACACCATATATTTT. It is translated as CASSKEAVSGNTIYF.

In its sample, this clone was seen once. This chain joins TRBV19 and TRBJ1-5; no clear D. Looked up from germline, CDR1 is LNHDA and CDR2 is SQIVND (reference sequence). V dropped 3 bases and J dropped 0 bases, with 6 bases sitting between them. CDR3 length: 14 amino acids. The CDR3 DNA reads TGTGCCAGTAGTATCCCCGGTAGCAATCAGCCCCAGCATTTT. This encodes CASSIPGSNQPQHF.

A single count supports this clone. This chain links TRBV28 with TRBJ2-5; 8 bases align to TRBD2. With V trimmed by 3 bases and J by 4 bases, 16 bases remained unmatched. CDR1 is MDHEN and CDR2 is SYDVKM in the germline V gene. This CDR3 contains 18 residues. The CDR3 bases are TGTGCCAGCAGTTTTTTAGACGGAACTAGCGGAAGAAGAGAGACCCAGTACTTC. Residues: CASSFLDGTSGRRETQYF. Together with reference TRBV28 and TRBJ2-5, the CDR3 gives the full variable domain: DVKVTQSSRYLVKRTGEKVFLECVQDMDHENMFWYRQDPGLGLRLIYFSYDVKMKEKGDIPEGYSVSREKKERFSLILESASTNQTSMYLCASSFLDGTSGRRETQYFGPGTRLLVL.

The gene calls are TRBV5-4 and TRBJ1-2; weak D call: TRBD1 (6 bases). With 5 bases removed from V and 5 bases from J, the gap between germline ends came to 19 bases. The CDR3 length is 15 residues. Germline assignment: CDR1 SGHNT and CDR2 YYREEE (reference sequence). The CDR3 here is CASRPGQITPYGYTF. CDR3 nucleotides: TGTGCCAGCAGACCTGGACAGATAACTCCTTATGGCTACACCTTC.

This chain connects TRBV24-1 to TRBJ2-3; 13 nucleotides match TRBD2. The junction had 3 bases not matched to a gene; V was cut back by 0 bases and J by 4 bases. The V gene's germline CDR1 is KGHDR and CDR2 SFDVKD. The CDR3 is 17 amino acids. The CDR3 coding sequence is TGTGCCACCAGTGATTTGCGACTAGCGGGAGGTCCAGATACGCAGTATTTT. Its translation is CATSDLRLAGGPDTQYF.

The CDR3 nucleotides are TGCGCCAGCAGCCCGGGAGACAGAACGAACACTGAAGCTTTCTTT. The encoded protein is CASSPGDRTNTEAFF. The chain recombines TRBV5-1 with TRBJ1-1, with D perhaps matching TRBD1 (5 bases). This CDR3 has 15 residues. V shed 4 bases and J shed 1 base, with 14 bases lying between them. Germline V gene sequence: CDR1 SGHRS, CDR2 YFSETQ.

The chain has TRBV27 and TRBJ2-7; 9 positions match TRBD2. The CDR3 is 17 amino acids. With 2 bases clipped from V and 4 bases from J, the junction kept 12 bases outside the gene matches. In germline, CDR1 is MNHEY, CDR2 SMNVEV (reference sequence). The CDR3 DNA follows: TGTGCCAGCAGTTTAAAATTAGCGGGAGTAAACTCGTACGAGCAGTACTTC. Encoded protein: CASSLKLAGVNSYEQYF.

This chain connects TRBV6-5 to TRBJ1-4; no clear D gene. Germline V CDR1 and CDR2: MNHEY, SVGAGI. V shed 6 bases and J shed 6 bases, with 5 bases lying between them. The CDR3 has 11 residues. The CDR3 loop reads CASSPDEKLFF. DNA of the CDR3: TGTGCCAGCAGCCCAGATGAAAAACTGTTTTTT.

The chain links TRBV6-1 to TRBJ1-2, with 8 bases identical to TRBD1. V was clipped by 4 bases and J by 4 bases; unmatched bases: 14. Germline loops: CDR1 MNHNS, CDR2 SASEGT. The CDR3 is made up of 17 amino acids. CDR3 DNA: TGTGCCAGCAGTGGCGCCCCGGGACAGGCGGAGGGCTATGGCTACACCTTC. This encodes CASSGAPGQAEGYGYTF.

J is TRBJ2-7 and V is TRBV7-9; TRBD2 agrees at 8 bases. The CDR3 totals 14 residues. The germline V gene has CDR1 SEHNR and CDR2 FQNEAQ (reference sequence). This CDR3 reads CASGAPGGPFEQYF. The CDR3 coding sequence is TGTGCTAGCGGCGCTCCGGGAGGGCCTTTCGAGCAGTACTTC.

This clone was found a few times. The chain is built from TRBV5-1 and TRBJ1-2, with D unresolved. Germline V gene sequence: CDR1 SGHRS, CDR2 YFSETQ. This CDR3 has 17 amino acids. Trimming left V 7 bases short and J 6 bases short, with 28 bases between. CDR3 amino acids: CASQLGGLRVVLDGYTF. The CDR3 DNA is TGCGCCAGCCAGCTTGGAGGTTTAAGGGTCGTACTGGATGGCTACACCTTC.

This clone was recorded only once. This rearrangement joins TRBV19 to TRBJ1-1; 7 bases are shared with TRBD1. With V trimmed by 6 bases and J by 8 bases, 3 bases remained unmatched. Germline-derived CDR1 and CDR2 are LNHDA and SQIVND (reference sequence). The CDR3 sequence is 11 residues long. As DNA, the CDR3 is TGTGCCAGTAGGAAACAGGGGGAAGCTTTCTTT. Encoded protein: CASRKQGEAFF.

This clone was counted once. V gene TRBV19 combines with J gene TRBJ2-1, with 9 bases identical to TRBD2. The CDR3 runs 14 residues. The trim removed 4 bases at V and 6 bases at J, leaving 4 bases unmatched. Germline V gives CDR1 LNHDA, CDR2 SQIVND (reference sequence). The CDR3 sequence: CASSSGRGRNEQFF. DNA for the CDR3: TGTGCCAGTAGTAGCGGGAGGGGTCGCAATGAGCAGTTCTTC.

The chain recombines TRBV9 with TRBJ2-2; D not certain. The CDR3 consists of 12 residues. Germline lookup yields CDR1 SGDLS and CDR2 YYNGEE. V lost 0 bases, J lost 7 bases, and 4 bases lay in between. CDR3: CASSVVDGELFF. The DNA for the CDR3 is TGTGCCAGCAGCGTAGTAGACGGGGAGCTGTTTTTT.

The rearrangement links TRBV7-2 to TRBJ2-7; TRBD2 matches at 8 bases. Germline lookup yields CDR1 SGHTA and CDR2 FQGNSA. Trimming at V came to 4 bases and at J to 0 bases, leaving 5 bases not matched to a gene. The CDR3 consists of 15 residues. The CDR3 region has the DNA TGTGCCAGCAGCTCTGGACTAGCCTACTCCTACGAGCAGTACTTC. Protein: CASSSGLAYSYEQYF.

The rearrangement links TRBV10-2 to TRBJ2-7; possibly TRBD1 for D (6 bases). CDR1 WSHSY and CDR2 SAAADI come from the germline V gene. This CDR3 comprises 14 residues. V dropped 10 bases and J dropped 3 bases, with 19 bases sitting between them. CDR3 sequence: CATGLRAGDYEQYF. The CDR3 nucleotides are TGCGCCACGGGCCTTAGGGCAGGGGACTACGAGCAGTACTTC.

The chain joins TRBV11-3 to TRBJ2-7; no clear D gene. This CDR3 contains 18 residues. Germline CDR1 reads SGHNT; CDR2 reads YENEEA. The ends were cut back, 5 bases at V and 1 base at J, with 24 bases in the middle. The CDR3 region has the DNA TGTGCCAGCAGCCTCTTAGGCGGTCAAGAGAAAACTTCCTACGAGCAGTACTTC. This gives the protein CASSLLGGQEKTSYEQYF. The full variable domain, in which reference TRBV11-3 and TRBJ2-7 provide the parts outside the CDR3, is EAGVVQSPRYKIIEKKQPVAFWCNPISGHNTLYWYLQNLGQGPELLIRYENEEAVDDSQLPKDRFSAERLKGVDSTLKIQPAELGDSAVYLCASSLLGGQEKTSYEQYFGPGTRLTVT.

The chain has TRBV5-1 and TRBJ2-5; 7 nucleotides align to TRBD2. The CDR3 length is 14 residues. V dropped 0 bases and J dropped 1; count of bases not matched to a gene: 0. Germline V gene data show CDR1 as SGHRS and CDR2 as YFSETQ. CDR3 in amino acids: CASSLGGGQETQYF. DNA for the CDR3: TGCGCCAGCAGCTTGGGCGGGGGCCAAGAGACCCAGTACTTC. The full variable domain, in which reference TRBV5-1 and TRBJ2-5 provide the parts outside the CDR3, is KAGVTQTPRYLIKTRGQQVTLSCSPISGHRSVSWYQQTPGQGLQFLFEYFSETQRNKGNFPGRFSGRQFSNSRSEMNVSTLELGDSALYLCASSLGGGQETQYFGPGTRLLVL.